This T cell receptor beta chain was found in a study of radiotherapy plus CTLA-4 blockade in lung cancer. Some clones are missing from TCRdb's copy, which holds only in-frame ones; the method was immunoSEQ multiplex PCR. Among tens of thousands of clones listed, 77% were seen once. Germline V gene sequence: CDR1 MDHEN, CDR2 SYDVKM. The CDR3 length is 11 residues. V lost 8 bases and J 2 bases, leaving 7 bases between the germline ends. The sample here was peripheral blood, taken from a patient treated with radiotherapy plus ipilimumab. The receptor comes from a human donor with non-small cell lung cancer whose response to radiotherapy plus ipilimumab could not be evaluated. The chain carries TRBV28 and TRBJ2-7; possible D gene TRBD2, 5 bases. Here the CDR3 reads CASAGTYEQYF. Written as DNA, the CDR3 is TGTGCCAGCGCCGGGACCTACGAGCAGTACTTC.